This TCR beta chain is from a study of beta chain features in type 1 diabetes. The wider study: Examined across all samples were about 99,000,000 sorted cells.

V lost 5 bases and J 3 bases, leaving 14 bases between the germline ends. The CDR3 is 14 residues long. Per the germline V gene, CDR1 is SEHNR and CDR2 is FQNEAQ (reference sequence). Reverse transcribing all isolated RNA meant expressed TCRB transcripts were sequenced. The data were produced by immunoSEQ multiplex PCR, yet TCRdb's version contains in-frame clones alone and is incomplete. This table has 400,000 to 500,000 clones, approximately 15% appearing once. This clone was observed a handful of times. The antigen is unknown. Study outcomes and limitations: Shorter TCRB CDR3s, moderately but significantly so, marked every one of the four CD4+ subsets in Type 1 diabetes patients.

Sequenced input: naive CD4+ T cells from blood. The receptor was derived from a man aged 30 to 39 in good health. This chain connects TRBV7-9 to TRBJ2-7, with a tentative D call TRBD1 (6 bases). The CDR3 reads CASSLSGENYEQYF. Written as DNA, the CDR3 is TGTGCCAGCAGCCTATCAGGGGAAAACTACGAGCAGTACTTC.